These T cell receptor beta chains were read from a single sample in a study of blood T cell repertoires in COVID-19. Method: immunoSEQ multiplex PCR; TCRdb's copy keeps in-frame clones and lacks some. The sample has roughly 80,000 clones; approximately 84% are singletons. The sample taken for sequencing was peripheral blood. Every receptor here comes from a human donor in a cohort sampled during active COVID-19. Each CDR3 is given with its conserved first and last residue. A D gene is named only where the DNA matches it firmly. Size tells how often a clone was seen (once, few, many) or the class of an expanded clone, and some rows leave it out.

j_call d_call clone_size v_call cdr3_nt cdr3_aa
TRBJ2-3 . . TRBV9 TGTGCCAGCAGCGTAGCGGGGGGCCGCACAGATACGCAGTATTTT CASSVAGGRTDTQYF
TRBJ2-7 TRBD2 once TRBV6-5 TGTGCCAGCAGACGGACTTGGCGGGGGGTTTACGAGCAGTACTTC CASRRTWRGVYEQYF
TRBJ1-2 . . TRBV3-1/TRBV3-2 TGTGCCAGCAGCCAAGTCGCGGGAATTGGCTATGGCTACACCTTC CASSQVAGIGYGYTF
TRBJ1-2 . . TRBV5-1 TGCGCCAGCAGCCCCGGTTCCCGTTATGGCTACACCTTC CASSPGSRYGYTF
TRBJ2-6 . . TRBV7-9 TGTGCCAGCAGACCAGGGTCAGGGGCCAACGTCCTGACTTTC CASRPGSGANVLTF
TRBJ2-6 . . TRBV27 TGTGCCAGCAGGCCTCCCGCAGGCTCTGGGGCCAACGTCCTGACTTTC CASRPPAGSGANVLTF
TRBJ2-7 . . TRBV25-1 TGTGCCAGCACGTACCGGTACGAGCAGTACTTC CASTYRYEQYF
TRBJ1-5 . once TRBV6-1 TGTGCCAGCAGTGAAGCGTTTCCATTTAGCAATCAGCCCCAGCATTTT CASSEAFPFSNQPQHF
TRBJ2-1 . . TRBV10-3 TGTGCCATCAGTGAGTCATCGGGGTACGCCTACAATGAGCAGTTCTTC CAISESSGYAYNEQFF
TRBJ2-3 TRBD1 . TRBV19 TGTGCCAGTACTCTTCAGGGGGCGGTCGCAGATACGCAGTATTTT CASTLQGAVADTQYF
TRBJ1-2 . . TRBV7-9 TGTGCCAGCAGCCAATTGACAGACACCTACTATGGCTACACCTTC CASSQLTDTYYGYTF
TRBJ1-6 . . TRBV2 TGTGCCAGCAGGATGATACAGAGCTCCTATAATTCACCCCTCCACTTT CASRMIQSSYNSPLHF
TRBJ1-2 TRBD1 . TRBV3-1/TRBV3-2 TGTGCCAGCAGCCCCACAGGGGGGCGAACCCTCATTTATAACTATGGCTACACCTTC CASSPTGGRTLIYNYGYTF
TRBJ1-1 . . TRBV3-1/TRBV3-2 TGTGCCAGCAGCATCCGGTCAGGGAACACTGAAGCTTTCTTT CASSIRSGNTEAFF
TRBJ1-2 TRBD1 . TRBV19 TGTGCCAGTAGTATGGGCCGGGACAGAGTTAACTATGGCTACACCTTC CASSMGRDRVNYGYTF
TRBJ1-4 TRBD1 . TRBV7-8 TGTGCCAGCAGCCCCACAGGGGTGATGGGCGAAAAACTGTTTTTT CASSPTGVMGEKLFF
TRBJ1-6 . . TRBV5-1 TGCGCCAGCAGGGGCAGCCTCTCCTATAATTCACCCCTCCACTTT CASRGSLSYNSPLHF
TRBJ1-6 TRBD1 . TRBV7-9 TGTGCCAGCAGCACGGGACAGGCTAATTCACCCCTCCACTTT CASSTGQANSPLHF
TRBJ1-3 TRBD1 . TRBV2 TGTGCCAGCAGTGCACAGGGGGGGAATGGAAACACCATATATTTT CASSAQGGNGNTIYF
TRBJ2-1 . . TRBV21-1 TGTGCCAGCAGCAAAGTGAAAGAGACAACAGGGTATCAGTACAATGAGCAGTTCTTC CASSKVKETTGYQYNEQFF
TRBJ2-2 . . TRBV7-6 TGTGCCAGCAGCCCAGGTCTCGGGGGCACCGGGGAGCTGTTTTTT CASSPGLGGTGELFF
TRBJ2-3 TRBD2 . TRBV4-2 TGTGCCAGCAGCCAAGTAGGTCTAGCGGGGGGCACAGATACGCAGTATTTT CASSQVGLAGGTDTQYF
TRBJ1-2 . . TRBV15 TGTGCCACCAGCCGAAGGGGCTTTAGCTATGGCTACACCTTC CATSRRGFSYGYTF
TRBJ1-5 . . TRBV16 TGTGCCAGCAGCCAATCCGGGGGATCTAGCAATCAGCCCCAGCATTTT CASSQSGGSSNQPQHF
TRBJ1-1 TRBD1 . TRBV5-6 TGTGCCAGCAGCAGTGGGACAGGGGAAGTTACTGAAGCTTTCTTT CASSSGTGEVTEAFF
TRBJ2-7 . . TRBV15 TGTGCCACCAGCCGGGACAACTACGAGCAGTACTTC CATSRDNYEQYF
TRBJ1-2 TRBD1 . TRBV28 TGTGCCAGCAGCCACCCGTGGGTACAGGGGGGCCCCTACTATGGCTACACCTTC CASSHPWVQGGPYYGYTF
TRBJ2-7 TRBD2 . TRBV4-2 TGTGCCAGCAGCCAGAGCCTAGCGGGGGTGGCCTACGAGCAGTACTTC CASSQSLAGVAYEQYF
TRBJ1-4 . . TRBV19 TGTGCCAGTAGGCGAACAGGATTCAATGAAAAACTGTTTTTT CASRRTGFNEKLFF
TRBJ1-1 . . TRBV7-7 TGTGCCAGCAGCCCGACTCTTTACACTGAAGCTTTCTTT CASSPTLYTEAFF
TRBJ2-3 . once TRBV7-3 TGTGCCAGCAGCCCAACCGGGACTGGGGCAGATACGCAGTATTTT CASSPTGTGADTQYF
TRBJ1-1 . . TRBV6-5 TGTGCCAGCAGTTACGTGGACAGCAAAACTAAAGCTTTCTTT CASSYVDSKTKAFF
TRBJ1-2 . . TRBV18 TGTACCAGCTCACCTTCAACACAGAACTATGGCTACACCTTC CTSSPSTQNYGYTF
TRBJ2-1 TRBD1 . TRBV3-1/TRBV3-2 TGTGCCAGTAGCCAAGATGTGCGGACAGGGTTAATGAATGAGCAGTTCTTC CASSQDVRTGLMNEQFF
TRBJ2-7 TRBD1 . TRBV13 TGTGCCAGCAGCTTAGCCCCGGGACAGGGCTCCTACGAGCAGTACTTC CASSLAPGQGSYEQYF
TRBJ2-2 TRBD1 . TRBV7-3 TGTGCCAGCAGCGGAGACAGGGGGCGACAGACCCCCGGGGAGCTGTTTTTT CASSGDRGRQTPGELFF
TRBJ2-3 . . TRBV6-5 TGTGCCAGCAGTTACGTTGCGGGGAACACAGATACGCAGTATTTT CASSYVAGNTDTQYF
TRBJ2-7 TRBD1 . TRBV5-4 TGTGCCAGCAGCCGGGACAGGGCCTCCTACGAGCAGTACTTC CASSRDRASYEQYF
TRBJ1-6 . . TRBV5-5 TGTGCCAGCAGGCCAAGTACAGGGCCCCTCCACTTT CASRPSTGPLHF
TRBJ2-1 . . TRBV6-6 TGTGCCAGCAGTTACTCGGAGAGTAATGAGCAGTTCTTC CASSYSESNEQFF
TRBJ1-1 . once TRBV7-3 TGTGCCAGCAGCCTCGGACAGAACACTGAAGCTTTCTTT CASSLGQNTEAFF
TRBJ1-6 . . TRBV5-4 TGTGCCAGCAGCTTGGGTCAGAATTCACCCCTCCACTTT CASSLGQNSPLHF
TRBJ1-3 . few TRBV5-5 TGTGCCAGCAGCCCGGAGCGCGACCAGGGCTTTTCTGGAAACACCATATATTTT CASSPERDQGFSGNTIYF
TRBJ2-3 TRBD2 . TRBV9 TGTGCCAGCAGCCAGCGGGGGGGAGGCACAGATACGCAGTATTTT CASSQRGGGTDTQYF
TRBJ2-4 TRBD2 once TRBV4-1 TGCGCCAGCAGCCAACACGGCAGGGAGGGCATTCAGTACTTC CASSQHGREGIQYF
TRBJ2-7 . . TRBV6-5 TGTGCCAGCAGTTACTTCCGGTCGGTAACCTACGAGCAGTACTTC CASSYFRSVTYEQYF
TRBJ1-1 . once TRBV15 TGTGCCACCAGCAGGGGGGGATCGAACACTGAAGCTTTCTTT CATSRGGSNTEAFF
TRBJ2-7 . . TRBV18 TGTGCCAGCTCACAATCGGAACTAGGGCCTTACGAGCAGTACTTC CASSQSELGPYEQYF
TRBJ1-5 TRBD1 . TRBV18 TGTGCCAGCTGGACAGGTTTGGGCAATCAGCCCCAGCATTTT CASWTGLGNQPQHF
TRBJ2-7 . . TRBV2 TGTGCCAGCAGATACAGCATTAGCTCCTACGAGCAGTACTTC CASRYSISSYEQYF
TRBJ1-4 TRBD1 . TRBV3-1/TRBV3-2 TGTGCCAGCAGCCCCCCCACAGGGGATAATGAAAAACTGTTTTTT CASSPPTGDNEKLFF
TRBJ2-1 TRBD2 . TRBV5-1 TGCGCCAGCAGCTTACTAGCGGGGCAAGGGAATGAGCAGTTCTTC CASSLLAGQGNEQFF
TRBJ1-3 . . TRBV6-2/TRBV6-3 TGTGCCAGCAGTTACCCTCGCCGGGGGAGCTCTGGAAACACCATATATTTT CASSYPRRGSSGNTIYF
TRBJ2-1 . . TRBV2 TGTGCCAGCATCCCAGGTACCTACAATGAGCAGTTCTTC CASIPGTYNEQFF